Listed here are 29 T cell receptor beta chains from one sample, sequenced in a study of radiotherapy plus CTLA-4 blockade in lung cancer. Only in-frame clones appear in the TCRdb table, and some are missing; sequencing was by immunoSEQ multiplex PCR. The data contain 23,000 or so clones, roughly 70% of them singletons. Source: peripheral blood, taken from a patient treated with radiotherapy plus ipilimumab. These TCRs come from a human donor with non-small cell lung cancer whose response to radiotherapy plus ipilimumab could not be evaluated.

The gene calls are TRBV6-1 and TRBJ2-1, with TRBD1 identical over 10 bases. Trimming cost V 6 bases and J 16 bases; bases outside gene matches: 9. The CDR3 length is 12 residues. Germline values: CDR1 MNHNS, CDR2 SASEGT. CDR3 in amino acids: CASSYGQGGEFF. In DNA form, the CDR3 reads TGTGCCAGCAGCTACGGACAGGGGGGAGAATTCTTC.

This clone was picked up a small number of times. The J gene is TRBJ2-1, the V gene TRBV27; D is possibly TRBD1 (6 bases). V was pared by 2 bases and J by 8 bases, with 13 bases between. This CDR3 region has 14 residues. CDR1 and CDR2 (germline): MNHEY, SMNVEV (reference sequence). For the CDR3, the DNA is TGTGCCAGCAGTTTACTCAGGACAGCCCATGAGCAGTTCTTC. Translating it yields CASSLLRTAHEQFF.

This clone was picked up one time. The chain uses TRBV7-2 and TRBJ2-5; D may be TRBD1 (6 bases). V lost 6 bases and J lost 4, with 12 bases in between. The germline gives CDR1 SGHTA, CDR2 FQGNSA. The CDR3 length is 13 residues. The DNA for the CDR3 is TGTGCCAGCAGAACAGGGTACTTAGAGACCCAGTACTTC. Encoded protein: CASRTGYLETQYF.

The rearrangement links TRBV5-4 to TRBJ2-4, with 9 bases identical to TRBD1. This CDR3 is built from 18 residues. CDR1 and CDR2 from the germline V gene are SGHNT and YYREEE (reference sequence). Germline trimming cut 0 bases from V and 0 bases from J; bases unmatched to any gene: 7. CDR3 nucleotide sequence: TGTGCCAGCAGCTTGGTAGGGACAGGGTCCCTAGCCAAAAACATTCAGTACTTC. This sequence encodes CASSLVGTGSLAKNIQYF. The entire variable domain, with the rest obtained from reference TRBV5-4 and TRBJ2-4, is as follows: ETGVTQSPTHLIKTRGQQVTLRCSSQSGHNTVSWYQQALGQGPQFIFQYYREEENGRGNFPPRFSGLQFPNYSSELNVNALELDDSALYLCASSLVGTGSLAKNIQYFGAGTRLSVL.

The chain has TRBV7-2 and TRBJ2-1; TRBD2 matches 12 bases. Germline CDR1 reads SGHTA; CDR2 reads FQGNSA. V trimming: 1 base; J trimming: 9 bases; junction bases outside the gene matches: 13. The length of the CDR3 is 18 residues. CDR3 residues: CASSLGPERTSGIPEQFF. In DNA, the CDR3 is TGTGCCAGCAGCTTAGGACCTGAACGGACTAGCGGGATTCCTGAGCAGTTCTTC. Full variable domain (rest looked up from reference TRBV7-2 and TRBJ2-1): GAGVSQSPSNKVTEKGKDVELRCDPISGHTALYWYRQSLGQGLEFLIYFQGNSAPDKSGLPSDRFSAERTGGSVSTLTIQRTQQEDSAVYLCASSLGPERTSGIPEQFFGPGTRLTVL.

The V gene is TRBV10-3, the J gene TRBJ2-5; TRBD2 is a possible D gene (5 bases). Trimming pared 4 bases from V and 4 bases from J, leaving 13 bases between. The CDR3 is 14 residues long. Germline CDR1 ENHRY, CDR2 SYGVKD. CDR3: CAISVGGSGETQYF. CDR3 DNA sequence: TGTGCCATCAGTGTAGGTGGGAGCGGAGAGACCCAGTACTTC.

A note on this clone: An end of the junction differs from the germline gene, which may be a read error. This sequence joins TRBV29-1 and TRBJ1-2; no clear D. Germline V gene data show CDR1 as SQVTM and CDR2 as ANQGSEA. There are 12 residues in the CDR3. The CDR3 loop is CSVEASPYGYTF. CDR3 in DNA: TGCAGCGTCGAAGCCTCCCCCTATGGCTACACCTTC.

The chain uses TRBV5-4 and TRBJ2-1, with 7 bases lining up with TRBD1. This CDR3 region has 16 residues. The germline CDR1 and CDR2 sequences are SGHNT and YYREEE (reference sequence). J lost 0 bases, V lost 3 bases, and 6 bases had no gene match. CDR3 DNA: TGTGCCAGCAGCTCGAAAACAGGGGACTCCTACAATGAGCAGTTCTTC. Amino acid sequence: CASSSKTGDSYNEQFF.

This chain links TRBV14 with TRBJ2-1; 10 bases match TRBD2. The CDR3 runs to 18 residues. Germline V gene data show CDR1 as SGHDN and CDR2 as FVKESK. V lost 4 bases to trimming and J lost 7 bases; unmatched junction nucleotides: 16. CDR3 sequence reads: CASSPGLAGVFAQNEQFF. The CDR3 region has the DNA TGTGCCAGCAGCCCGGGGCTAGCGGGAGTTTTTGCCCAGAATGAGCAGTTCTTC.

The chain carries TRBV11-2 and TRBJ1-1; D might be TRBD1 (6 bases). V was trimmed by 7 bases and J by 3 bases, leaving 24 bases between them. Germline V lookup: CDR1 SGHAT, CDR2 FQNNGV. The CDR3 has 17 amino acids. CDR3 protein: CASNSVRGALTDTEAFF. The CDR3 region has the DNA TGTGCCAGCAATAGTGTCAGGGGAGCCCTAACCGACACTGAAGCTTTCTTT.

This sequence joins TRBV23-1 and TRBJ1-3; D unclear. TRBV23-1 is an open reading frame, and its role is uncertain. V was trimmed by 7 bases and J by 2 bases, leaving 18 bases between them. This CDR3 region has 16 residues. CDR3 sequence reads: CASTLTGRYTGNTIYF. The CDR3 DNA reads TGCGCCAGCACCCTAACGGGGAGGTACACTGGAAACACCATATATTTT.

The chain links TRBV5-6 to TRBJ1-3, with D unresolved. Trimming left V 6 bases short and J 1 base short, with 23 bases between. This CDR3 has 18 residues. Germline V gives CDR1 SGHDT, CDR2 YYEEEE. This chain's CDR3 is CASTYLAQLLSSGNTIYF. In nucleotides, the CDR3 is TGTGCCAGCACCTACTTAGCCCAGCTCCTGTCTTCTGGAAACACCATATATTTT.

The J gene is TRBJ2-7, the V gene TRBV5-1, with 12 bases that match TRBD2. The CDR3 has 15 amino acids. Trimming cost V 4 bases and J 5 bases; bases outside gene matches: 7. CDR1 and CDR2 from the germline V gene are SGHRS and YFSETQ. DNA for the CDR3: TGCGCCAGCAGCCGTCGACTAGCGGGAGAGGACGAGCAGTACTTC. Translation: CASSRRLAGEDEQYF.

The chain joins TRBV11-2 to TRBJ2-2, with D maybe TRBD2 (5 bases). V lost 1 base and J lost 6, with 9 bases in between. Germline CDR1 and CDR2: SGHAT and FQNNGV. CDR3 length equals 14 residues. The CDR3 protein is CASSLVLASGELFF. CDR3 sequence (DNA): TGTGCCAGCAGCTTAGTTCTAGCATCCGGGGAGCTGTTTTTT.

This clone was seen once. The chain joins TRBV5-1 to TRBJ2-7; 11 positions match TRBD2. CDR1 SGHRS and CDR2 YFSETQ come from the germline V gene. The ends lost 4 bases at V and 7 bases at J; junction bases unmatched: 13. The length of the CDR3 is 16 residues. DNA of the CDR3: TGCGCCAGCAGCCCCTCCGGGGGGACTAGCGGAAGGGAGCAGTACTTC. Protein sequence: CASSPSGGTSGREQYF.

Remarks on this clone: The junction does not match germline at one end; this may be a read error. The chain combines TRBV7-2 with TRBJ2-5; no definite D call. There are 12 residues in the CDR3. Germline values: CDR1 SGHTA, CDR2 FQGNSA. The CDR3 DNA sequence: TGTGCCAGCAGCTTAGATGCAATCCACTTGCACTTC. This gives the protein CASSLDAIHLHF.

The chain carries TRBV6-1 and TRBJ2-2, with D unresolved. The CDR3 runs 13 residues. Germline loops: CDR1 MNHNS, CDR2 SASEGT. V was pared by 5 bases and J by 3 bases, with 7 bases between. The CDR3 sequence is CASSTRDTGELFF. For the CDR3, the DNA is TGTGCCAGCAGTACACGGGACACCGGGGAGCTGTTTTTT.

The genes are TRBV5-3 and TRBJ2-7; D possibly corresponds to TRBD1 (5 bases). TRBV5-3 is placed among ORFs of uncertain function. Between the trimmed V and J ends, which lost 4 bases and 0 bases, there was a span of 35 bases. The CDR3 totals 22 residues. CDR3 in DNA: TGTGCCAGAAGCCTATCGACAGTTACGACCCTCCCCATTGCCTTAAGCTCCTACGAGCAGTACTTC. This encodes CARSLSTVTTLPIALSSYEQYF.

This clone is a singleton in its sample. This rearrangement joins TRBV2 to TRBJ2-3, with TRBD1 matching over 9 bases. Germline lookup yields CDR1 SNHLY and CDR2 FYNNEI. The CDR3 contains 16 residues. V lost 6 bases and J lost 0; bases outside the gene matches: 7. The DNA of the CDR3 is TGTGCCAGCAGCGACCGGGACAGGGCCAGCACAGATACGCAGTATTTT. Translating it yields CASSDRDRASTDTQYF. Full variable domain (remainder filled in from reference TRBV2 and TRBJ2-3): EPEVTQTPSHQVTQMGQEVILRCVPISNHLYFYWYRQILGQKVEFLVSFYNNEISEKSEIFDDQFSVERPDGSNFTLKIRSTKLEDSAMYFCASSDRDRASTDTQYFGPGTRLTVL.

The V call is TRBV27, the J call TRBJ1-5, with TRBD1 as a possible D gene (5 bases). Trimming removed 3 bases from V and 0 bases from J, with 9 bases in between. Germline V gene lookup returns CDR1 MNHEY and CDR2 SMNVEV (reference sequence). This CDR3 region has 15 residues. The CDR3 region has the DNA TGTGCCAGCAGTTTCGACAGCTATAGCAATCAGCCCCAGCATTTT. This gives the protein CASSFDSYSNQPQHF.

This clone has more than one count but fewer than ten. This rearrangement joins TRBV2 to TRBJ2-1, with 9 bases lining up with TRBD2. Germline V lookup: CDR1 SNHLY, CDR2 FYNNEI. The trim removed 11 bases at V and 4 bases at J, leaving 12 bases unmatched. The CDR3 is 15 residues long. This CDR3 is CAGVAGGFSYNEQFF. The CDR3 region has the DNA TGTGCCGGCGTTGCGGGAGGGTTCTCGTACAATGAGCAGTTCTTC.

This sequence joins TRBV28 and TRBJ2-1; TRBD2 agrees at 8 bases. V was clipped by 2 bases and J by 3 bases; unmatched bases: 9. Germline V lookup: CDR1 MDHEN, CDR2 SYDVKM. This CDR3 has 17 amino acids. In DNA, the CDR3 is TGTGCCAGCAGTTTAGGCGGGGGGCGGGGTGTCTACAATGAGCAGTTCTTC. This translates into CASSLGGGRGVYNEQFF.

V is TRBV28 and J is TRBJ2-7; a possible D gene is TRBD1 (7 bases). The CDR3 length is 15 residues. Germline V gene sequence: CDR1 MDHEN, CDR2 SYDVKM. Trimming shortened V by 5 bases and J by 5 bases, and 19 bases separated the two germline ends. The chain's CDR3 is CASSPEGAGEDEQYF. For the CDR3, the DNA is TGTGCCAGCAGTCCCGAGGGGGCAGGGGAGGACGAGCAGTACTTC.

This clone was seen more than once but under ten times. The V call is TRBV6-1, the J call TRBJ1-5; a possible D gene is TRBD1 (5 bases). CDR3 length: 15 amino acids. The germline V gene has CDR1 MNHNS and CDR2 SASEGT. V lost 7 bases and J 5 bases, leaving 18 bases between the germline ends. CDR3 in amino acids: CASIQDNKVHQPQHF. The CDR3 region has the DNA TGTGCCAGCATCCAGGACAATAAGGTCCATCAGCCCCAGCATTTT.

Note on this clone: One end of the junction does not line up with germline, which may come from a read error. The rearrangement uses TRBV29-1 and TRBJ2-5, with 7 bases that match TRBD2. Per the germline V gene, CDR1 is SQVTM and CDR2 is ANQGSEA. This CDR3 has 12 residues. CDR3 coding DNA: TGCAGCGTGGCGGCTAGCGGAGAGACCCGGTACTTC. It encodes CSVAASGETRYF. The variable domain in full, with the rest retrieved from reference TRBV29-1 and TRBJ2-5, is SAVISQKPSRDICQRGTSLTIQCQVDSQVTMMFWYRQQPGQSLTLIATANQGSEATYESGFVIDKFPISRPNLTFSTLTVSNMSPEDSSIYLCSVAASGETRYFGPGTRLLVL.

This chain joins TRBV19 and TRBJ1-4; a weak D match, TRBD1 (5 bases). This CDR3 region has 17 residues. V lost 4 bases and J 2 bases, leaving 17 bases between the germline ends. In germline, CDR1 is LNHDA, CDR2 SQIVND (reference sequence). The CDR3 DNA follows: TGTGCCAGTAGTAGTTCTCCGACGACAGCGACTAATGAAAAACTGTTTTTT. It yields the protein CASSSSPTTATNEKLFF. The full variable domain, with the rest looked up from reference TRBV19 and TRBJ1-4, is DGGITQSPKYLFRKEGQNVTLSCEQNLNHDAMYWYRQDPGQGLRLIYYSQIVNDFQKGDIAEGYSVSREKKESFPLTVTSAQKNPTAFYLCASSSSPTTATNEKLFFGSGTQLSVL.

The chain links TRBV9 to TRBJ2-1; 15 bases agree with TRBD2. CDR1 SGDLS and CDR2 YYNGEE come from the germline V gene. V dropped 0 bases and J dropped 8; count of bases not matched to a gene: 3. The CDR3 sequence is 16 residues long. CDR3 amino acids: CASSVVGTSGRHEQFF. In DNA, the CDR3 is TGTGCCAGCAGCGTAGTTGGGACTAGCGGGAGGCATGAGCAGTTCTTC.

The CDR3 loop is CSVRQGREYEQYF. The CDR3 DNA reads as TGCAGCGTTAGACAGGGCCGGGAATACGAGCAGTACTTC. The chain recombines TRBV29-1 with TRBJ2-7; 7 positions agree with TRBD1. The CDR3 runs 13 residues. V shed 5 bases and J 4 bases; nucleotides not matched to a gene: 8. Germline V lookup: CDR1 SQVTM, CDR2 ANQGSEA.

The J gene is TRBJ2-7, the V gene TRBV11-1; 11 bases agree with TRBD2. The CDR3 is 14 residues long. The trim removed 5 bases at V and 3 bases at J, leaving 3 bases unmatched. Germline V gives CDR1 SGHAT, CDR2 FQDESV (reference sequence). This CDR3 reads CASSQGLADYEQYF. The CDR3 DNA sequence: TGTGCCAGCAGCCAGGGACTAGCGGACTACGAGCAGTACTTC.